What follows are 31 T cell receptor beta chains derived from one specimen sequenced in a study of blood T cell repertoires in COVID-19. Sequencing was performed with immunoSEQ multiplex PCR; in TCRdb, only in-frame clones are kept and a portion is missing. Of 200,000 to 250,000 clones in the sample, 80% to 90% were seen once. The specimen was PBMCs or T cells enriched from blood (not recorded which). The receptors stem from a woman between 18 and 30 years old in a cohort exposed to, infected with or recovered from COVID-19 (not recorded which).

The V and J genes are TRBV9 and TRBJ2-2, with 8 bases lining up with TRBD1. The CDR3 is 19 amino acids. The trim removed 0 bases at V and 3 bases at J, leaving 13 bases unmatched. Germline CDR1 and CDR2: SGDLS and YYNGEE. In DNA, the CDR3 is TGTGCCAGCAGCGTAGTTGGGGCAGGGGGCGTTTTAGACACCGGGGAGCTGTTTTTT. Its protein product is CASSVVGAGGVLDTGELFF.

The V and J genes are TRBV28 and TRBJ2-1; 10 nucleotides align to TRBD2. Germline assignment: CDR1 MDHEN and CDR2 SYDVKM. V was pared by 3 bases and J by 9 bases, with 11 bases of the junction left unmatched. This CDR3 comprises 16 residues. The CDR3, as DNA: TGTGCCAGCAGTTTCTATCTTCGGACTAGCGGTTCTGAGCAGTTCTTC. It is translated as CASSFYLRTSGSEQFF.

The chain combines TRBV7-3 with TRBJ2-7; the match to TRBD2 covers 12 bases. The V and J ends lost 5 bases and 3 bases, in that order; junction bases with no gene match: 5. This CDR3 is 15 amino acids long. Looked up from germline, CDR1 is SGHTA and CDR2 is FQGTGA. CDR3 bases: TGTGCCAGCAGCCCGAGGACTAGCGGGGTCTACGAGCAGTACTTC. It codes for CASSPRTSGVYEQYF.

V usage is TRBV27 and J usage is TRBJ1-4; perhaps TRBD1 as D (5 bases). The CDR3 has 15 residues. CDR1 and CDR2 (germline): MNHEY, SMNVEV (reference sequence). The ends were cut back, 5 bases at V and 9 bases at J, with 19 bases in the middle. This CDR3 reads CASSPPGGGSQKLFF. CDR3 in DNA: TGTGCCAGCAGTCCCCCCGGCGGGGGGAGTCAAAAACTGTTTTTT.

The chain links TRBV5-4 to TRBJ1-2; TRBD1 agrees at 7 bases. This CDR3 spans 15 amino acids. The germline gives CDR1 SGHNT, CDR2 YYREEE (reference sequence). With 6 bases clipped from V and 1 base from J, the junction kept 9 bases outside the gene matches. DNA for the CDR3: TGTGCCAGCACATCATCCGGGACAGTTAACTATGGCTACACCTTC. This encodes CASTSSGTVNYGYTF.

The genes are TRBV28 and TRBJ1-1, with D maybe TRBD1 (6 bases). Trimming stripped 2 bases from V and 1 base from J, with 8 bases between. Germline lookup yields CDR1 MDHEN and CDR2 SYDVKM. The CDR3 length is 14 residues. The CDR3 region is CASSLQGSNTEAFF. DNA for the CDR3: TGTGCCAGCAGTTTACAGGGGTCGAACACTGAAGCTTTCTTT.

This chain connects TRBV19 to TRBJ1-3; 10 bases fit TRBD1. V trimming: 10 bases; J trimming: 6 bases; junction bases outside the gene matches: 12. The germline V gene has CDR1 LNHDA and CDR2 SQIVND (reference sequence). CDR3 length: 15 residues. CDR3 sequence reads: CATTLTGGKENTIYF. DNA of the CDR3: TGTGCCACTACTCTGACAGGGGGCAAGGAAAACACCATATATTTT.

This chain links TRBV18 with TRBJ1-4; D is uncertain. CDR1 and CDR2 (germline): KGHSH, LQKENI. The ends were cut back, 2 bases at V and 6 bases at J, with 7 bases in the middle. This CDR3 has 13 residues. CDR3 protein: CASSPITDEKLFF. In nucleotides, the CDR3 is TGTGCCAGCTCACCAATAACAGATGAAAAACTGTTTTTT.

This chain's CDR3 is CASRTGGGETQYF. The CDR3 DNA is TGTGCCAGCAGAACAGGGGGCGGGGAGACCCAGTACTTC. V gene TRBV2 combines with J gene TRBJ2-5; 9 bases fit TRBD1. In germline, CDR1 is SNHLY, CDR2 FYNNEI. This CDR3 comprises 13 residues. The ends lost 6 bases at V and 5 bases at J; junction bases unmatched: 4.

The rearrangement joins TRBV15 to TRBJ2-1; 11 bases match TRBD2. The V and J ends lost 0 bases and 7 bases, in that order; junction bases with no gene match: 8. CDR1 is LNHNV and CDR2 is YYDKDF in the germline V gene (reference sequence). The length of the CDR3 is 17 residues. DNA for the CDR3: TGTGCCACCAGCAGAGAGTCGACTAGCGGGACAAGAAATGAGCAGTTCTTC. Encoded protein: CATSRESTSGTRNEQFF.

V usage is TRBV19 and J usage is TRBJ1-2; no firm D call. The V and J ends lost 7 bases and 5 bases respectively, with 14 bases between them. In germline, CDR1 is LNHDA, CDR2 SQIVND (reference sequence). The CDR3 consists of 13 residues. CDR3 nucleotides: TGTGCCAGTACCCCAAGCACTAGGTATGGCTACACCTTC. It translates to CASTPSTRYGYTF.

CDR3 DNA: TGTGCCAGCAGTAGGACAGAATCCTACGAGCAGTACTTC. Amino acid sequence: CASSRTESYEQYF. The genes are TRBV12-3 or TRBV12-4 and TRBJ2-7; D perhaps matches TRBD1 (6 bases). V shed 5 bases and J shed 1 base, with 9 bases lying between them. This CDR3 contains 13 residues.

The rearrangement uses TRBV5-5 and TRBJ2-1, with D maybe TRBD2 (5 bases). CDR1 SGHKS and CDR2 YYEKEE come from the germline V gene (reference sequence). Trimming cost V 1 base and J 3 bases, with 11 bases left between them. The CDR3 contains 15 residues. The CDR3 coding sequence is TGTGCCAGCAGCTTGTTTGGGAGTGTCTACAATGAGCAGTTCTTC. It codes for CASSLFGSVYNEQFF.

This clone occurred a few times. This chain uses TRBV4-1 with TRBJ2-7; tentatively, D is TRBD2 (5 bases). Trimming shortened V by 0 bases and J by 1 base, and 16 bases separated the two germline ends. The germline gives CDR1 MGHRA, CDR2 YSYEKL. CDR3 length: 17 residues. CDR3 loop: CASSQEREITLSYEQYF. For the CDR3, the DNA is TGCGCCAGCAGCCAAGAAAGGGAGATTACCTTATCCTACGAGCAGTACTTC.

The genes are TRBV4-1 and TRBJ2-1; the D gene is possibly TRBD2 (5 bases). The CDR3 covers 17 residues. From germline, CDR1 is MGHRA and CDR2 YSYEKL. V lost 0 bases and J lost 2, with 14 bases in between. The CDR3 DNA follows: TGCGCCAGCAGCCAAGATCGCCTAGCACAGACCTACAATGAGCAGTTCTTC. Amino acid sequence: CASSQDRLAQTYNEQFF.

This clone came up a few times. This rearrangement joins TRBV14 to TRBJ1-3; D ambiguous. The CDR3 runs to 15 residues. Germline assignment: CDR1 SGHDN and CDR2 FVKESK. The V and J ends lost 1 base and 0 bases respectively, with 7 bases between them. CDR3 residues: CASSQVTSSGNTIYF. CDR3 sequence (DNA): TGTGCCAGCAGCCAAGTTACGAGCTCTGGAAACACCATATATTTT.

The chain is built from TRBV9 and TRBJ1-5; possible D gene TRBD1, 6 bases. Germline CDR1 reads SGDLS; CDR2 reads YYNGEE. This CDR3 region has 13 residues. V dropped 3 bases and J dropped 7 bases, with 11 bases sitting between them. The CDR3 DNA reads TGTGCCAGCAGCGAGATCAGGGGCCAGCCCCAGCATTTT. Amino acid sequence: CASSEIRGQPQHF.

Here the CDR3 DNA reads TGTGCCAGTAGTATAATGGCCAGGGACTACGAGCAGTACTTC. It yields the protein CASSIMARDYEQYF. The chain combines TRBV19 with TRBJ2-7; tentative D call: TRBD1 (5 bases). CDR1 is LNHDA, CDR2 SQIVND, per germline (reference sequence). There are 14 residues in the CDR3. V was clipped by 2 bases and J by 3 bases, with 11 bases between them.

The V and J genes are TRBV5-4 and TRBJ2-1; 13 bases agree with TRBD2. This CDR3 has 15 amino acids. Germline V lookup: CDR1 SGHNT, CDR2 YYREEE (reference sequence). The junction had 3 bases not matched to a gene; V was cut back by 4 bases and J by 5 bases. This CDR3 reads CASSPGTSGDNEQFF. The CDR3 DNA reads TGTGCCAGCAGCCCAGGGACTAGCGGGGACAATGAGCAGTTCTTC.

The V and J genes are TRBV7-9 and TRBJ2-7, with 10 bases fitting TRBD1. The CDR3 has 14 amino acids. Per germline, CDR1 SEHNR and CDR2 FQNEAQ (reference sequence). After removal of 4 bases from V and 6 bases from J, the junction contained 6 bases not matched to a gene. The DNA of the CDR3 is TGTGCCAGCAGCTCACCGGACAGGGGGTTCGAGCAGTACTTC. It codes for CASSSPDRGFEQYF.

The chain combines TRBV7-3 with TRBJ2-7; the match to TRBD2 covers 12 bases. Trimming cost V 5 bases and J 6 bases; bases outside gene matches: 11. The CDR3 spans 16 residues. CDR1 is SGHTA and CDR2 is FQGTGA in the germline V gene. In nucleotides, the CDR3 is TGTGCCAGCAGCCCCTCCAGACTAGCGGGAGTCTCCGAGCAGTACTTC. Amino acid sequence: CASSPSRLAGVSEQYF. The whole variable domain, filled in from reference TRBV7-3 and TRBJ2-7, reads GAGVSQTPSNKVTEKGKYVELRCDPISGHTALYWYRQSLGQGPEFLIYFQGTGAADDSGLPNDRFFAVRPEGSVSTLKIQRTERGDSAVYLCASSPSRLAGVSEQYFGPGTRLTVT.

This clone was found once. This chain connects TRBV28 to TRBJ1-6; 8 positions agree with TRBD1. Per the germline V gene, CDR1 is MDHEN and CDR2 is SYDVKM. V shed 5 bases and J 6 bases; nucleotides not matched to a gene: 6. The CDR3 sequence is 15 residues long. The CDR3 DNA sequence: TGTGCCAGCAGTCACGACAGGGGCATTAATTCACCCCTCCACTTT. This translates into CASSHDRGINSPLHF.

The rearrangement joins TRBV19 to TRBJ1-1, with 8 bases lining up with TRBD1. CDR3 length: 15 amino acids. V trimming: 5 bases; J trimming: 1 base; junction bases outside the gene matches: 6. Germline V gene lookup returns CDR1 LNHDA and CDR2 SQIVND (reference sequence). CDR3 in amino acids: CASSSSTGANTEAFF. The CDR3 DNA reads TGTGCCAGTAGTTCCTCGACAGGGGCGAACACTGAAGCTTTCTTT.

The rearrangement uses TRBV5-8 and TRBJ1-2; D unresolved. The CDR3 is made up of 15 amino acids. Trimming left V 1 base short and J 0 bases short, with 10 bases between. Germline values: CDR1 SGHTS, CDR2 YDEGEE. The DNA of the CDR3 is TGTGCCAGCAGCTTGCAAGTGGCTTCTAACTATGGCTACACCTTC. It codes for CASSLQVASNYGYTF.

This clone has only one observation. The CDR3 region is CASSPPDGSEKLFF. Here the CDR3 DNA reads TGTGCCAGCTCACCACCGGACGGGAGTGAAAAACTGTTTTTT. J is TRBJ1-4 and V is TRBV18, with D unresolved. V lost 0 bases and J lost 7, with 9 bases in between. The V gene's germline CDR1 is KGHSH and CDR2 LQKENI. The CDR3 is made up of 14 amino acids.

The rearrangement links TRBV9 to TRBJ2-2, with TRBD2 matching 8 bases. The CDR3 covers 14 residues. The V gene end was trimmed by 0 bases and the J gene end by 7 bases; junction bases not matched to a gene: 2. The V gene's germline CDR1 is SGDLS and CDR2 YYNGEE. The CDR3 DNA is TGTGCCAGCAGCGTAGCGGGGGGGCACGGGGAGCTGTTTTTT. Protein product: CASSVAGGHGELFF.

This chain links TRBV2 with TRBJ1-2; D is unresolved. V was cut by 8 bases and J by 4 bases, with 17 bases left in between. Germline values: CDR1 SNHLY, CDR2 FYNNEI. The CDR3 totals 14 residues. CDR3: CASADGEVLYGYTF. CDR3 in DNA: TGTGCCAGCGCCGACGGGGAAGTTCTCTATGGCTACACCTTC.

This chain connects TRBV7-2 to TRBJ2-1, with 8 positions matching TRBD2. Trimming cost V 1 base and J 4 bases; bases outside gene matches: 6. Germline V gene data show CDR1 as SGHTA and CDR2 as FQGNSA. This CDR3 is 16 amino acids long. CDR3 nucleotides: TGTGCCAGCAGCTTAGATCGCGGGGGGTTATACAATGAGCAGTTCTTC. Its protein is CASSLDRGGLYNEQFF.

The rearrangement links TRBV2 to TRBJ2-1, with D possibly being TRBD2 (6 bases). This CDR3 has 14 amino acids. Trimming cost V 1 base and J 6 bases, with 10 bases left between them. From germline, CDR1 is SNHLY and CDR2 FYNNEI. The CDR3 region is CASSEVVGGNEQFF. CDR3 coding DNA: TGTGCCAGCAGTGAAGTGGTGGGAGGCAATGAGCAGTTCTTC.

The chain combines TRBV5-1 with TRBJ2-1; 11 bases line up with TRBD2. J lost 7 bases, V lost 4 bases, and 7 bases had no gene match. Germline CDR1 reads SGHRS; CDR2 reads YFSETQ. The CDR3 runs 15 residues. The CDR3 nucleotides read TGCGCCAGCAGCATGCTAGCGGGAGGCGGGAATGAGCAGTTCTTC. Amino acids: CASSMLAGGGNEQFF.

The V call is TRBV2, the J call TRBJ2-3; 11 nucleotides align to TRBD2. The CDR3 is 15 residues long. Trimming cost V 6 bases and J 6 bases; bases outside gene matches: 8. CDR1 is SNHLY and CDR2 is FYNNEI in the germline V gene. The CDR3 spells CASRPIAGGRDTQYF. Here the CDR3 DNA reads TGTGCCAGCAGGCCTATAGCGGGGGGGCGGGATACGCAGTATTTT. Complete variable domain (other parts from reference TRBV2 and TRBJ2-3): EPEVTQTPSHQVTQMGQEVILRCVPISNHLYFYWYRQILGQKVEFLVSFYNNEISEKSEIFDDQFSVERPDGSNFTLKIRSTKLEDSAMYFCASRPIAGGRDTQYFGPGTRLTVL.